This paragraph covers one T cell receptor beta chain sequence. The antigen remains unidentified. A read error may explain this, as a much larger clone is one base away. This specimen belongs to a study of T cells in Graves' hyperthyroidism and ophthalmopathy. Study conclusions and caveats: Ophthalmopathy was separated from stable hyperthyroidism by a 13 V-J model. Ophthalmopathy onset followed model prediction by a median about six months. Blood also showed most of the thyroid clonotypes that were expanded above 0.001.

Amplification targeted TCR beta CDR3 regions from RNA transcripts. An initial round of RT-PCR targeting the TCR CDR3 relied on the HTBI primer set. TCRdb used MiXCR to reprocess the multiplex PCR reads, holding one entry per CDR3 protein. The table lists a few hundred thousand distinct CDR3 sequences, roughly 20% of them singletons. The sample taken for sequencing was blood. The clonotype originates from a man between 18 and 29 years old with Graves' hyperthyroidism.

CDR3 in amino acids: CASSIKRNTEAFF. The CDR3 DNA is TGTGCCAGTAGTATAAAAAGGAACACTGAAGCTTTCTTT. V usage is TRBV19 and J usage is TRBJ1-1; unclear D gene. Germline loops: CDR1 LNHDA, CDR2 SQIVND (reference sequence). CDR3 length equals 13 residues. The V end was cut by 2 bases, the J end by 1 base, with 5 bases between.